The rows below give T cell receptor beta chains drawn from one sample of a study of regulatory T cells in long-lasting Graves disease. One entry per CDR3 protein, called by TCRdb with MiXCR from the multiplex PCR reads. The sample lists 350,000 to 450,000 distinct CDR3 sequences, around 23% occurring once. Material: peripheral blood mononuclear cells (PBMCs), obtained when the disease was refractory, from a patient treated with antithyroid drugs. These receptors all come from a female donor with Graves disease. CDR3s include the opening cysteine and the closing phenylalanine or tryptophan. A D gene is named only where the DNA matches it firmly. Not every row has a clone size; where given, it reads once, few, many or a size class.

CDR3 length: 16
J gene: TRBJ1-5
D gene: -
clone size: -
V gene: TRBV7-9
CDR3 DNA: TGTGCCAGCAGCTTAGGGAGGGGACTGCGCAATCAGCCCCAGCATTTT
CDR3 protein: CASSLGRGLRNQPQHF

CDR3 length: 12
J gene: TRBJ1-1
D gene: TRBD1
clone size: many
V gene: TRBV2
CDR3 DNA: TGTGCCAGTCGACAGGGTGGAACTGAAGCTTTCTTT
CDR3 protein: CASRQGGTEAFF

CDR3 length: 15
J gene: TRBJ1-2
D gene: TRBD1
clone size: many
V gene: TRBV7-8
CDR3 DNA: TGTGCCAGCAGCTTAGCCAGGGGGACAGCCTATGGCTACACCTTC
CDR3 protein: CASSLARGTAYGYTF

CDR3 length: 17
J gene: TRBJ2-6
D gene: TRBD1
clone size: -
V gene: TRBV7-2
CDR3 DNA: TGTGCCAGCAGCTTGAATGACAGGGGGCCTGGGGCCAACGTCCTGACTTTC
CDR3 protein: CASSLNDRGPGANVLTF

CDR3 length: 14
J gene: TRBJ1-1
D gene: -
clone size: many
V gene: TRBV6-1
CDR3 DNA: TGTGCCAGCAGAGTTAACAGGGAGGTCACTGAAGCTTTCTTT
CDR3 protein: CASRVNREVTEAFF

CDR3 length: 15
J gene: TRBJ1-4
D gene: -
clone size: few
V gene: TRBV5-1
CDR3 DNA: TGCGCCAGCAGCAAATCGGGACACTCTAATGAAAAACTGTTTTTT
CDR3 protein: CASSKSGHSNEKLFF

CDR3 length: 16
J gene: TRBJ2-7
D gene: TRBD2
clone size: many
V gene: TRBV5-1
CDR3 DNA: TGCGCCAGCAGCTTAGATCCGGGACTAGCACCCTACGAGCAGTACTTC
CDR3 protein: CASSLDPGLAPYEQYF

CDR3 length: 16
J gene: TRBJ1-1
D gene: -
clone size: -
V gene: TRBV5-1
CDR3 DNA: TGCGCCAGCAGCTTGGACAACTCAGGGAGGAACACTGAAGCTTTCTTT
CDR3 protein: CASSLDNSGRNTEAFF

CDR3 length: 16
J gene: TRBJ2-1
D gene: TRBD2
clone size: many
V gene: TRBV28
CDR3 DNA: TGTGCCAGCAGCCCCCGACTAGCGGTTCCCTACAATGAGCAGTTCTTC
CDR3 protein: CASSPRLAVPYNEQFF

CDR3 length: 13
J gene: TRBJ2-5
D gene: -
clone size: many
V gene: TRBV12-5
CDR3 DNA: TGTGCTAGTGGTTTGGGGCCCCAAGAGACCCAGTACTTC
CDR3 protein: CASGLGPQETQYF

CDR3 length: 16
J gene: TRBJ2-7
D gene: TRBD2
clone size: -
V gene: TRBV9
CDR3 DNA: TGTGCCAGCAGCGTAGCGGCTAGCGGGAACACCTACGAGCAGTACTTC
CDR3 protein: CASSVAASGNTYEQYF

CDR3 length: 12
J gene: TRBJ2-1
D gene: TRBD1
clone size: -
V gene: TRBV30
CDR3 DNA: TGTGCCTGGAGCATAGGACAGGATGAGCAGTTCTTC
CDR3 protein: CAWSIGQDEQFF

CDR3 length: 14
J gene: TRBJ2-7
D gene: TRBD2
clone size: many
V gene: TRBV7-6
CDR3 DNA: TGTGCCAGCAGCTTAGTGGCGGGAGGCGGCGAGCAGTACTTC
CDR3 protein: CASSLVAGGGEQYF

CDR3 length: 12
J gene: TRBJ1-2
D gene: TRBD1
clone size: many
V gene: TRBV20-1
CDR3 DNA: TGCAGTGCTAGGTCGACAGGGGGTGGCTACACCTTC
CDR3 protein: CSARSTGGGYTF

CDR3 length: 16
J gene: TRBJ2-7
D gene: TRBD2
clone size: many
V gene: TRBV28
CDR3 DNA: TGTGCCAGCAGGGGCCATGGTGGGACTAGCGGTGCCCTGCAGTACTTC
CDR3 protein: CASRGHGGTSGALQYF

CDR3 length: 13
J gene: TRBJ2-7
D gene: -
clone size: many
V gene: TRBV10-3
CDR3 DNA: TGTGCCATCAGTGGGGCAGGCCCAGTTGGGCAGTACTTC
CDR3 protein: CAISGAGPVGQYF